The 26 T cell receptor beta chains reported below all come from one sample, sequenced in a study of T cell responses to AZD1222 COVID-19 vaccine listed by TCRdb under 2021. The library was made by the immunoSEQ multiplex PCR assay. In its TCRdb copy, this immuneACCESS table keeps in-frame sequences only and misses some clones. Where compared with another copy, unresolved V genes explain less than half of these, and the others have no known cause. The sample yields about 51,000 clones; 80% to 90% were counted once. Of the sample, 0.9% to 1.2% falls within the top ten clones. The sample's time point label, decoded: about 28 days (+/-7) after the second vaccine dose. Specimen: peripheral blood, collected 28 days after the second AZD1222 dose. These receptors all stem from an adult who received the AZD1222 COVID-19 vaccine.

The rearrangement uses TRBV13 and TRBJ1-2; no firm D call. CDR1 and CDR2 from the germline V gene are PRHDT and FYEKMQ (reference sequence). The CDR3 has 12 amino acids. V was trimmed by 5 bases and J by 5 bases, leaving 9 bases between them. This chain's CDR3 is CASSQNSYGYTF. DNA of the CDR3: TGTGCCAGCAGCCAGAACAGTTATGGCTACACCTTC.

The chain has TRBV10-3 and TRBJ2-7, with 10 bases aligning to TRBD2. Unmatched junction bases numbered 6, after V lost 6 bases and J lost 1 base. The CDR3 is 15 residues long. Germline values: CDR1 ENHRY, CDR2 SYGVKD. CDR3 protein: CAISSTSGSSYEQYF. The CDR3 DNA reads TGTGCCATCAGCTCGACTAGCGGGTCTTCCTACGAGCAGTACTTC.

The chain employs TRBV7-2 and TRBJ1-5; D is uncertain. The V end was cut by 5 bases, the J end by 0 bases, with 5 bases between. Germline V lookup: CDR1 SGHTA, CDR2 FQGNSA. The CDR3 extends over 13 amino acids. The CDR3 nucleotides are TGTGCCAGCAGCCGGTTTAGCAATCAGCCCCAGCATTTT. Amino acids: CASSRFSNQPQHF.

The J gene is TRBJ1-2, the V gene TRBV12-1; TRBD1, the D gene given by the table, was not confirmed from the DNA. TRBV12-1 is marked as a pseudogene. This CDR3 is built from 15 residues. CDR3 in DNA: TGTGCCAGCAGCTTTGGAGGGACAGGGGTCGGAGGCTACACCTTC. Amino acid sequence: CASSFGGTGVGGYTF.

This clone was picked up a small number of times. CDR3 amino acids: CASRLRDRDGYTF. CDR3 nucleotides: TGTGCCAGTAGACTCCGGGACAGGGACGGCTACACCTTC. The V call is TRBV19, the J call TRBJ1-2; 9 bases are a match to TRBD1. V gave up 6 bases and J gave up 8 bases; unmatched junction bases: 7. The CDR3 runs 13 residues. Germline-derived CDR1 and CDR2 are LNHDA and SQIVND (reference sequence).

Sample share makes this clone large. The chain recombines TRBV19 with TRBJ1-2; maybe TRBD1 (6 bases). V dropped 0 bases and J dropped 14 bases, with 16 bases sitting between them. This CDR3 comprises 13 residues. Germline V gives CDR1 LNHDA, CDR2 SQIVND (reference sequence). DNA of the CDR3: TGTGCCAGTAGTATAGACCATTTACAGGGAGAAACCTTC. This translates into CASSIDHLQGETF.

V usage is TRBV4-1 and J usage is TRBJ1-4; no clear D gene. Germline CDR1 and CDR2: MGHRA and YSYEKL. The CDR3 loop spans 17 amino acids. V lost 1 base and J lost 0, with 12 bases in between. The CDR3 nucleotides are TGCGCCAGCAGCCAAGCGCCCACAGCCCCAACTAATGAAAAACTGTTTTTT. Its protein product is CASSQAPTAPTNEKLFF.

V and J are TRBV7-2 and TRBJ2-2; no definite D call. V lost 4 bases, J lost 6 bases, and 9 bases lay in between. CDR1 and CDR2 from the germline V gene are SGHTA and FQGNSA. This CDR3 has 13 residues. CDR3 loop: CASSSSIAGELFF. The CDR3 coding sequence is TGTGCCAGCAGCTCGTCAATCGCCGGGGAGCTGTTTTTT.

This chain joins TRBV28 and TRBJ2-1; 14 bases fit TRBD2. The CDR3 extends over 17 amino acids. CDR1 and CDR2 (germline): MDHEN, SYDVKM. Losses at the gene ends were 4 bases for V and 4 bases for J; bases not matched to a gene: 6. The CDR3 is CASSSGTSGRVYNEQFF. DNA for the CDR3: TGTGCCAGCAGTTCCGGGACTAGCGGGAGAGTATACAATGAGCAGTTCTTC.

The gene calls are TRBV9 and TRBJ2-7; D is ambiguous. Germline V lookup: CDR1 SGDLS, CDR2 YYNGEE. Between the trimmed V and J ends, which lost 0 bases and 4 bases, there was a span of 14 bases. The CDR3 has 15 amino acids. The CDR3 spells CASSVGADPFYEQYF. CDR3 nucleotide sequence: TGTGCCAGCAGCGTAGGGGCAGACCCATTTTACGAGCAGTACTTC.

The V gene is TRBV4-3, the J gene TRBJ2-2; possibly TRBD2 for D (6 bases). CDR3 length: 14 amino acids. Trimming pared 5 bases from V and 3 bases from J, leaving 10 bases between. Germline loops: CDR1 LGHNA, CDR2 YSLEER. CDR3 sequence reads: CASSVGTHTGELFF. The CDR3 DNA reads TGCGCCAGCAGCGTTGGGACTCACACCGGGGAGCTGTTTTTT.

V and J are TRBV18 and TRBJ2-5, with 7 bases identical to TRBD1. Unmatched junction bases numbered 7, after V lost 4 bases and J lost 5 bases. The V gene's germline CDR1 is KGHSH and CDR2 LQKENI. The CDR3 extends over 14 amino acids. The CDR3 spells CASSQGQPRETQYF. CDR3 DNA sequence: TGTGCCAGCTCACAGGGACAGCCCAGGGAGACCCAGTACTTC.

This sequence joins TRBV27 and TRBJ2-7; 8 nucleotides agree with TRBD1. Trimming at V came to 4 bases and at J to 4 bases, leaving 9 bases not matched to a gene. The CDR3 extends over 15 amino acids. The germline CDR1 and CDR2 sequences are MNHEY and SMNVEV (reference sequence). The CDR3 bases are TGTGCCAGCAGTTCGCCCGGACAGGGCTATTACGAGCAGTACTTC. Amino acids: CASSSPGQGYYEQYF.

The chain uses TRBV19 and TRBJ2-1; 12 bases map to TRBD2. CDR1 LNHDA and CDR2 SQIVND come from the germline V gene (reference sequence). The CDR3 runs to 15 residues. V trimming: 4 bases; J trimming: 6 bases; junction bases outside the gene matches: 4. The CDR3 region has the DNA TGTGCCAGTAGTACGCCTAGCGGGAGGGCCAATGAGCAGTTCTTC. This encodes CASSTPSGRANEQFF.

The chain couples TRBV12-3 or TRBV12-4 to TRBJ1-1; unclear D gene. V lost 3 bases, J lost 4 bases, and 6 bases lay in between. CDR3 size: 12 residues. The CDR3 bases are TGTGCCAGCAGTTTGGTGGCCACTGAAGCTTTCTTT. This translates into CASSLVATEAFF.

The gene calls are TRBV29-1 and TRBJ1-2; no reliable D call. Between the trimmed V and J ends, which lost 1 base and 8 bases, there was a span of 11 bases. The germline V gene encodes CDR1 SQVTM and CDR2 ANQGSEA. The CDR3 runs 12 residues. CDR3 nucleotide sequence: TGCAGCGTTGAAGGTGATACCCACGGCTACACCTTC. This encodes CSVEGDTHGYTF.

The genes are TRBV7-8 and TRBJ2-5; D possibly corresponds to TRBD1 (6 bases). V was pared by 3 bases and J by 2 bases, with 10 bases between. The CDR3 sequence is 14 residues long. The germline V gene encodes CDR1 SGHVS and CDR2 FQNEAQ. CDR3 sequence reads: CASSFRRGQETQYF. In DNA, the CDR3 is TGTGCCAGCAGCTTCCGCAGGGGACAAGAGACCCAGTACTTC.

The chain uses TRBV10-2 and TRBJ1-2; perhaps TRBD1 as D (5 bases). CDR1 is WSHSY, CDR2 SAAADI, per germline. The CDR3 totals 12 residues. Trimming left V 6 bases short and J 3 bases short, with 8 bases between. The CDR3 coding sequence is TGCGCCAGCAGCCAGACAGACTATGGCTACACCTTC. It specifies CASSQTDYGYTF.

CDR3 loop: CASFSRGRVGNTIYF. CDR3 nucleotides: TGTGCCAGCTTCTCACGAGGGCGCGTTGGAAACACCATATATTTT. The gene calls are TRBV19 and TRBJ1-3; D not certain. The CDR3 has 15 amino acids. V lost 9 bases and J 3 bases, leaving 18 bases between the germline ends. CDR1 is LNHDA, CDR2 SQIVND, per germline (reference sequence).

The chain links TRBV4-1 to TRBJ1-4, with 7 positions matching TRBD1. The germline CDR1 and CDR2 sequences are MGHRA and YSYEKL. J gave up 7 bases and V 4 bases, and 15 bases lay outside the gene matches. The CDR3 runs to 17 residues. DNA of the CDR3: TGCGCCAGCAGCCCCGTCCCACTTACACAGGGGAGTGAAAAACTGTTTTTT. Protein product: CASSPVPLTQGSEKLFF.

V is TRBV3-1 (or the pseudogene TRBV3-2) and J is TRBJ1-6; a possible D gene is TRBD1 (5 bases). V lost 4 bases to trimming and J lost 4 bases, with 17 bases between them. Germline V CDR1 and CDR2: LGHDT, YNNKEL (reference sequence). The CDR3 totals 17 residues. This chain's CDR3 is CASSLSPGTGYNSPLHF. Here the CDR3 DNA reads TGTGCCAGCAGCCTATCTCCCGGGACCGGGTATAATTCACCCCTCCACTTT.

This rearrangement joins TRBV29-1 to TRBJ2-1; 11 nucleotides agree with TRBD2. CDR1 SQVTM and CDR2 ANQGSEA come from the germline V gene. The CDR3 sequence is 17 residues long. Trimming at V came to 4 bases and at J to 3 bases, leaving 11 bases not matched to a gene. CDR3 loop: CSVAGTSGGFVYNEQFF. CDR3 sequence (DNA): TGCAGCGTTGCGGGAACTAGCGGGGGATTCGTCTACAATGAGCAGTTCTTC.

The chain joins TRBV6-5 to TRBJ2-1; 12 nucleotides align to TRBD2. This CDR3 has 15 residues. Germline V gene sequence: CDR1 MNHEY, CDR2 SVGAGI. With 10 bases clipped from V and 4 bases from J, the junction kept 8 bases outside the gene matches. Here the CDR3 DNA reads TGTGCCACAGCCTTCGGGACTAGCGGGTACAATGAGCAGTTCTTC. Translating it yields CATAFGTSGYNEQFF.

This clone was detected a few times. This sequence joins TRBV18 and TRBJ1-1, with unresolved D. Per the germline V gene, CDR1 is KGHSH and CDR2 is LQKENI. Deletions cut 3 bases from V and 8 bases from J, with 7 bases between. The CDR3 is made up of 11 amino acids. This CDR3 reads CASSPSTEAFF. The CDR3 DNA follows: TGTGCCAGCTCACCGTCGACCGAAGCTTTCTTT.

This sequence joins TRBV4-1 and TRBJ2-3, with 8 bases that match TRBD1. Trimming took 4 bases from V and 3 from J; bases not matched to a gene: 9. This CDR3 region has 16 residues. From germline, CDR1 is MGHRA and CDR2 YSYEKL. The chain's CDR3 is CASSPIPGGPTDTQYF. The DNA of the CDR3 is TGCGCCAGCAGCCCGATTCCAGGGGGCCCTACAGATACGCAGTATTTT.

This clone has only a few counts. This chain uses TRBV2 with TRBJ1-1, with 7 bases aligning to TRBD1. In germline, CDR1 is SNHLY, CDR2 FYNNEI. The CDR3 extends over 11 amino acids. The junction had 2 bases not matched to a gene; V was cut back by 6 bases and J by 7 bases. In DNA, the CDR3 is TGTGCCAGCAGCGGGGACAGTGAAGCTTTCTTT. Translation gives CASSGDSEAFF.